This T cell receptor (beta chain) was sequenced for a study of technical replicates of blood from a few donors. Profiled with immunoSEQ multiplex PCR; TCRdb holds only in-frame clones, not every one. The sample contains some 66,000 clones, roughly 90% of which appear only once. Germline-derived CDR1 and CDR2 are MNHNS and SASEGT. Trimming stripped 2 bases from V and 2 bases from J, with 6 bases between. This CDR3 spans 13 amino acids. This clonotype was sampled from a human donor in good health. Some clones in this sample may be carry-over from other donors' samples. V is TRBV6-1 and J is TRBJ1-2; possibly TRBD1 for D (6 bases). Material: PBMCs. The DNA for the CDR3 is TGTGCCAGCAGTGAAAGGGGGAACTATGGCTACACCTTC. Its translation is CASSERGNYGYTF.